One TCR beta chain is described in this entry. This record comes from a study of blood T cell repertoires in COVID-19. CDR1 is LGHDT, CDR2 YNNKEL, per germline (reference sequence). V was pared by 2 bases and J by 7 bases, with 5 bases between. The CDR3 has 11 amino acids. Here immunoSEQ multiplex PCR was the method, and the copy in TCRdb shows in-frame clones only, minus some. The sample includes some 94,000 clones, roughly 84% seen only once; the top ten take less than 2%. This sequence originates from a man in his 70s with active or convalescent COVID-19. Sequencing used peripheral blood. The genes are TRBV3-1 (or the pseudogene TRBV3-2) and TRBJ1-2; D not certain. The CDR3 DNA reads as TGTGCCAGCAGCCAATCCAGTGGCTACACCTTC. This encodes CASSQSSGYTF.